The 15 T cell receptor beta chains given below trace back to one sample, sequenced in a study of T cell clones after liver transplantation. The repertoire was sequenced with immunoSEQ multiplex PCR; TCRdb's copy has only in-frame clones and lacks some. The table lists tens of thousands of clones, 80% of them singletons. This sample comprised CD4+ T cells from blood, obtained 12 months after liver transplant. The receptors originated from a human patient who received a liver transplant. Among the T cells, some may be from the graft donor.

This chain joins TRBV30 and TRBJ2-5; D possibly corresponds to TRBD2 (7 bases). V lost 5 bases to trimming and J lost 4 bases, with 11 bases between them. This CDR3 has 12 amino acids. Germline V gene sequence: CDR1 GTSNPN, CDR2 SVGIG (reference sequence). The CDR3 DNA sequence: TGTGCCTGGGGGGGAGGGGGAGAGACCCAGTACTTC. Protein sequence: CAWGGGGETQYF.

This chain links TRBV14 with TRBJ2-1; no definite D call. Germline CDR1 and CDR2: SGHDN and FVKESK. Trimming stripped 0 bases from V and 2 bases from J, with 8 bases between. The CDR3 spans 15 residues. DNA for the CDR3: TGTGCCAGCAGCCAAGAGGGGTTGACCTACAATGAGCAGTTCTTC. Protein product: CASSQEGLTYNEQFF.

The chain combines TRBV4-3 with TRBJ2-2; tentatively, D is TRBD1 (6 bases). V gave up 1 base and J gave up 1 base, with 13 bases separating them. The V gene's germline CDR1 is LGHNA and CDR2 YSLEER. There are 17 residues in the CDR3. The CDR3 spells CASSQVWLTGNTGELFF. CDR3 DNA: TGCGCCAGCAGCCAAGTCTGGTTGACAGGGAACACCGGGGAGCTGTTTTTT.

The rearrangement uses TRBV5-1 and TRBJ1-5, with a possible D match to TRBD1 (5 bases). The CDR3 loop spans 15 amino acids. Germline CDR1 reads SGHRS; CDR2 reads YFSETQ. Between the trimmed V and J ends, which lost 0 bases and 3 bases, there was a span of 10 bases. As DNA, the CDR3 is TGCGCCAGCAGCTTGGCCGGGGGAATCAATCAGCCCCAGCATTTT. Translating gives CASSLAGGINQPQHF.

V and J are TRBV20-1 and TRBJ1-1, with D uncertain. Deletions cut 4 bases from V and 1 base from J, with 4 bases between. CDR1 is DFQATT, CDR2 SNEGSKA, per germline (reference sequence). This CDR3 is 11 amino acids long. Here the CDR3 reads CSAMGNTEAFF. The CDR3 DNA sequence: TGCAGTGCTATGGGGAACACTGAAGCTTTCTTT.

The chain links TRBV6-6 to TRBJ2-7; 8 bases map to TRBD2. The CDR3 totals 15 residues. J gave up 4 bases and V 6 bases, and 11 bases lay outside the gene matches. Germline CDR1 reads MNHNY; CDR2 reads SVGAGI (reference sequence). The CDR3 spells CASSPPGRGGYEQYF. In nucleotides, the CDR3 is TGTGCCAGCAGCCCCCCTGGACGGGGGGGTTACGAGCAGTACTTC.

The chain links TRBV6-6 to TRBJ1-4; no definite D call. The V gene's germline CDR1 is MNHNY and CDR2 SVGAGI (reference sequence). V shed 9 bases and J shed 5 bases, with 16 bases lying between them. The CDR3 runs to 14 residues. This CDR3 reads CASSGVTQNEKLFF. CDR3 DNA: TGTGCCAGTTCTGGGGTTACACAAAATGAAAAACTGTTTTTT.

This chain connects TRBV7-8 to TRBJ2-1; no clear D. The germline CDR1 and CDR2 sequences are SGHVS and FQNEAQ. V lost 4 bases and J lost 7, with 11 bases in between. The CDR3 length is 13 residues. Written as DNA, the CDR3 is TGTGCCAGCAGCTCTAGGAAGGGAAATGAGCAGTTCTTC. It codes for CASSSRKGNEQFF.

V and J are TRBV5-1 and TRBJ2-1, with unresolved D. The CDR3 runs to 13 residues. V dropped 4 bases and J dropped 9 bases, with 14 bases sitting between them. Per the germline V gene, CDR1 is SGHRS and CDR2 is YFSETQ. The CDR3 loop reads CASSIADGFEQFF. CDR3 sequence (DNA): TGCGCCAGCAGCATCGCCGACGGGTTTGAGCAGTTCTTC.

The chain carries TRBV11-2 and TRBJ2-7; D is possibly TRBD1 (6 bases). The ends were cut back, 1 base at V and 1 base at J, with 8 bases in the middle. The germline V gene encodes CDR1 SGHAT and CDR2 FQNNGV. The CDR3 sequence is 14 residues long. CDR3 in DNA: TGTGCCAGCAGCTTAGCGGACAGTTCCTACGAGCAGTACTTC. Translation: CASSLADSSYEQYF.

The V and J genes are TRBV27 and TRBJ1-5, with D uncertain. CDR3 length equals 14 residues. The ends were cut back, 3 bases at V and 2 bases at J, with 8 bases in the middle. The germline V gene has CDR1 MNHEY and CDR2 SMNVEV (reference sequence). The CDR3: CASSLSQRNQPQHF. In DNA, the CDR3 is TGTGCCAGCAGTTTGTCACAGCGCAATCAGCCCCAGCATTTT.

In DNA, the CDR3 is TGTGCCAGCAGTTCAGGGCCTACTCAGTACTTC. As protein: CASSSGPTQYF. V usage is TRBV28 and J usage is TRBJ2-4; perhaps TRBD1 as D (5 bases). CDR1 is MDHEN, CDR2 SYDVKM, per germline. Trimming removed 4 bases from V and 12 bases from J, with 10 bases in between. This CDR3 has 11 amino acids.

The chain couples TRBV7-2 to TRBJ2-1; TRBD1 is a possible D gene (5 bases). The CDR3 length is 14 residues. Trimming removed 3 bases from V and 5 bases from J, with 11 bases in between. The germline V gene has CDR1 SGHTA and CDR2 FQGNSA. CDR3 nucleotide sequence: TGTGCCAGCAGCTTTTACAGGAGCAACAATGAGCAGTTCTTC. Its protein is CASSFYRSNNEQFF.

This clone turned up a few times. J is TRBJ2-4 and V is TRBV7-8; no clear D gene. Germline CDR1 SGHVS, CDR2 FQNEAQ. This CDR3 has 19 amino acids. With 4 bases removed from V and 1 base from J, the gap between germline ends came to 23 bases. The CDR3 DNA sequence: TGTGCCAGCAGCTCTTACGGGCCCCTGGGCCCCTTGGCCAAAAACATTCAGTACTTC. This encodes CASSSYGPLGPLAKNIQYF.

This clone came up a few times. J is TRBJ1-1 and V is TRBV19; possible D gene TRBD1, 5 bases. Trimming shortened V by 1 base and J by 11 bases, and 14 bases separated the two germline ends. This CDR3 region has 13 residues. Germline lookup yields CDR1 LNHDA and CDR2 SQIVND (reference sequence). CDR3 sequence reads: CASSIGRGGEAFF. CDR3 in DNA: TGTGCCAGTAGTATAGGCCGGGGGGGAGAGGCTTTCTTT. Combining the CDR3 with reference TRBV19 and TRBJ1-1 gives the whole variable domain DGGITQSPKYLFRKEGQNVTLSCEQNLNHDAMYWYRQDPGQGLRLIYYSQIVNDFQKGDIAEGYSVSREKKESFPLTVTSAQKNPTAFYLCASSIGRGGEAFFGQGTRLTVV.